A few counts support the clone carrying this T cell receptor (beta chain). Its target is not known. The CDR3 totals 15 residues. Trimming stripped 5 bases from V and 12 bases from J, with 23 bases between. Germline CDR1 and CDR2: MDHEN and SYDVKM. The data are from a study of T cell responses to AZD1222 COVID-19 vaccine. The study's findings and limits: There were repertoire samples only from the period after the peak T cell response. Just a handful of AZD1222 recipients were seropositive at baseline. Spike-specific TCR breadth and depth both grew after two AZD1222 doses. In a largely white British group with more females than males, clonal diversity was possibly underestimated.

Using immunoSEQ multiplex PCR, the repertoire was profiled, and TCRdb retains in-frame clones only, with some absent. Of about 140,000 clones listed, about 89% were seen once; the top ten hold 7.5% to 9.5%. The chain couples TRBV28 to TRBJ2-1, with D perhaps TRBD2 (7 bases). Sequences were derived from peripheral blood, sampled 28 days after the second dose of the MenACWY control vaccine. The TCR was taken from an adult who received the MenACWY meningococcal vaccine as a control. The CDR3, as DNA: TGTGCCAGCAGTGCAGTGGGCGGGGGCCCCCAGAGGCAGTTCTTC. Protein: CASSAVGGGPQRQFF.